This T cell receptor beta chain appears in the sequencing data of a study of T cell responses to AZD1222 COVID-19 vaccine. Overall study results and limits: Among those given AZD1222, only six were seropositive at baseline. Dominant CD4 TCR responses targeted spike regions 160-218 and 743-854. Increased Spike-specific TCR breadth and depth were observed after two AZD1222 doses. Clonal diversity was possibly underestimated, and white British individuals and females predominated among donors.

Turning to this clone: Its antigen remains unknown.

CDR3 length: 14 residues. Germline-derived CDR1 and CDR2 are LNHDA and SQIVND (reference sequence). The V and J ends lost 3 bases and 3 bases respectively, with 9 bases between them. Libraries were prepared by immunoSEQ multiplex PCR; TCRdb keeps only in-frame clonotypes and omits some of them. The table includes 110,000 or so clones, 75% to 95% detected once. The receptor's source is an adult who received the MenACWY meningococcal vaccine as a control. The starting material was peripheral blood, obtained 28 days after the second dose of the MenACWY control vaccine. The rearrangement links TRBV19 to TRBJ2-1; D may be TRBD2 (6 bases). Written as DNA, the CDR3 is TGTGCCAGTAGTATGGTGACTAGCTACAATGAGCAGTTCTTC. This translates into CASSMVTSYNEQFF.